Presented here are 24 T cell receptor beta chains from one specimen sequenced in a study of T cell repertoires in cytomegalovirus infection. Antigens for these TCRs are unknown. MiXCR, applied by TCRdb to the reads, yields one record per CDR3 protein. Of roughly 500,000 distinct CDR3 sequences listed, roughly 34% are singletons. The sample consisted of cultured PBMCs, taken from culture after CMV antigen stimulation. These receptors were taken from a human donor in good health (CMV status not recorded). Some clones in this sample may be carry-over from other donors' samples.

J is TRBJ2-7 and V is TRBV5-1, with TRBD2 as a possible D gene (5 bases). The V end lost 4 bases, the J end lost 2 bases, and 10 bases lay between the germline ends. Germline CDR1 reads SGHRS; CDR2 reads YFSETQ. The CDR3 covers 13 residues. The CDR3 coding sequence is TGCGCCAGCAGCCCGGACTCGACCTACGAGCAGTACTTC. Residues: CASSPDSTYEQYF.

The chain uses TRBV15 and TRBJ1-5; 9 bases map to TRBD1. Looked up from germline, CDR1 is LNHNV and CDR2 is YYDKDF (reference sequence). The CDR3 is made up of 14 amino acids. V gave up 1 base and J gave up 5 bases; unmatched junction bases: 0. Here the CDR3 reads CATSRGDRDQPQHF. CDR3 DNA sequence: TGTGCCACCAGCAGAGGGGACAGGGATCAGCCCCAGCATTTT. The full variable domain, in which reference TRBV15 and TRBJ1-5 provide the parts outside the CDR3, is DAMVIQNPRYQVTQFGKPVTLSCSQTLNHNVMYWYQQKSSQAPKLLFHYYDKDFNNEADTPDNFQSRRPNTSFCFLDIRSPGLGDTAMYLCATSRGDRDQPQHFGDGTRLSIL.

This clonotype was found a few times. J is TRBJ1-2 and V is TRBV7-2, with D perhaps matching TRBD1 (6 bases). Germline CDR1 and CDR2: SGHTA and FQGNSA. CDR3 length: 15 residues. V was cut by 3 bases and J by 2 bases, with 13 bases left in between. The CDR3 coding sequence is TGTGCCAGCAGCTTCACAGGGCAGGGGAACTATGGCTACACCTTC. Its translation is CASSFTGQGNYGYTF.

V usage is TRBV7-9 and J usage is TRBJ1-1; tentative D call: TRBD1 (5 bases). Trimming took off 2 bases at V and 4 bases at J, with 11 bases between the two ends. Germline lookup yields CDR1 SEHNR and CDR2 FQNEAQ (reference sequence). CDR3 length equals 14 residues. The CDR3 loop reads CASSLLGGSTEAFF. CDR3 DNA sequence: TGTGCCAGCAGCTTACTGGGGGGAAGCACTGAAGCTTTCTTT. Full variable domain (rest looked up from reference TRBV7-9 and TRBJ1-1): DTGVSQNPRHKITKRGQNVTFRCDPISEHNRLYWYRQTLGQGPEFLTYFQNEAQLEKSRLLSDRFSAERPKGSFSTLEIQRTEQGDSAMYLCASSLLGGSTEAFFGQGTRLTVV.

This clonotype was recorded many times. This rearrangement joins TRBV11-1 to TRBJ1-1, with D hard to call. Germline V lookup: CDR1 SGHAT, CDR2 FQDESV (reference sequence). V lost 1 base to trimming and J lost 7 bases, with 7 bases between them. The length of the CDR3 is 12 residues. The CDR3 DNA follows: TGTGCCAGCAGCTTAGGAACAAATGAAGCTTTCTTT. Protein: CASSLGTNEAFF.

This clonotype was seen more than once but under ten times. The rearrangement links TRBV25-1 to TRBJ1-5, with a weak D call TRBD1 (5 bases). Trimming pared 7 bases from V and 6 bases from J, leaving 25 bases between. CDR3 length equals 17 residues. CDR1 is MGHDK and CDR2 is SYGVNS in the germline V gene. The DNA of the CDR3 is TGTGCCAGCACTCATTCGGAACTTCCGGGAGGGGCTCAGCCCCAGCATTTT. Translated: CASTHSELPGGAQPQHF.

Points on this clonotype: No conserved phenylalanine or tryptophan ends this CDR3, so it is likely a read error. The V and J genes are TRBV7-2 and TRBJ2-1, with TRBD2 matching 9 bases. Germline V gives CDR1 SGHTA, CDR2 FQGNSA. The CDR3 length is 14 residues. The V and J ends lost 5 bases and 6 bases, in that order; junction bases with no gene match: 5. The CDR3 spells CASSLSLAGNEQFI. CDR3 bases: TGTGCCAGCAGCCTTTCACTAGCGGGCAATGAGCAGTTCATC.

This clonotype was seen more than once but under ten times. The chain is built from TRBV11-3 and TRBJ1-4; 7 bases are a match to TRBD1. Trimming took 4 bases from V and 2 from J; bases not matched to a gene: 10. The CDR3 runs to 17 residues. Per the germline V gene, CDR1 is SGHNT and CDR2 is YENEEA. The CDR3 here is CASSSAHRGKTNEKLFF. The CDR3 DNA reads TGTGCCAGCAGCTCAGCCCACAGGGGAAAGACTAATGAAAAACTGTTTTTT.

This clonotype is judged medium-sized. The chain links TRBV6-2 or TRBV6-3 to TRBJ2-1; D ambiguous. The V and J ends lost 8 bases and 0 bases respectively, with 14 bases between them. Germline lookup yields CDR1 MNHEY and CDR2 SVGEGT. CDR3 length equals 15 residues. The CDR3 sequence is CASSRHISSYNEQFF. The CDR3 DNA sequence: TGTGCCAGCTCCAGGCACATCAGCTCCTACAATGAGCAGTTCTTC.

This chain links TRBV23-1 with TRBJ2-5, with unresolved D. TRBV23-1 carries the ORF label, with uncertain function. The length of the CDR3 is 15 residues. Between the trimmed V and J ends, which lost 0 bases and 4 bases, there was a span of 12 bases. Written as DNA, the CDR3 is TGCGCCAGCAGTCAATCAAGGCAGGACCTAGAGACCCAGTACTTC. It specifies CASSQSRQDLETQYF.

This clonotype was observed a few times. CDR3 residues: CASSLAGGTHQETQYF. The CDR3 region has the DNA TGTGCCAGCAGCCTGGCTGGGGGAACCCACCAAGAGACCCAGTACTTC. The rearrangement joins TRBV27 to TRBJ2-5; D is perhaps TRBD1 or TRBD2 (5 bases each). The CDR3 is 16 amino acids. V was clipped by 6 bases and J by 0 bases, with 17 bases between them. Germline V gene sequence: CDR1 MNHEY, CDR2 SMNVEV (reference sequence).

V usage is TRBV28 and J usage is TRBJ1-1, with 11 bases identical to TRBD1. The CDR3 has 15 amino acids. V gave up 5 bases and J gave up 9 bases; unmatched junction bases: 11. Germline V gives CDR1 MDHEN, CDR2 SYDVKM. The CDR3 reads CASSPRTGGWGQAFF. DNA for the CDR3: TGTGCCAGCAGTCCCCGGACAGGGGGCTGGGGGCAAGCTTTCTTT.

The chain joins TRBV6-5 to TRBJ1-5; TRBD1 is a possible D gene (5 bases). The CDR3 runs to 17 residues. Germline loops: CDR1 MNHEY, CDR2 SVGAGI. Trimming stripped 0 bases from V and 0 bases from J, with 12 bases between. The CDR3 DNA follows: TGTGCCAGCAGTTACTCGGCGGGGGGTAATAGCAATCAGCCCCAGCATTTT. This encodes CASSYSAGGNSNQPQHF.

In its sample, this clonotype was seen many times. The rearrangement joins TRBV7-2 to TRBJ2-1, with 7 bases identical to TRBD2. Germline loops: CDR1 SGHTA, CDR2 FQGNSA. This CDR3 is built from 15 residues. V was clipped by 4 bases and J by 6 bases; unmatched bases: 9. In DNA form, the CDR3 reads TGTGCCAGCAGCTCGAGATGGCTAGCGGCCAATGAGCAGTTCTTC. Encoded protein: CASSSRWLAANEQFF.

This clonotype was observed a handful of times. The V call is TRBV27, the J call TRBJ1-4; TRBD1 is a possible D gene (6 bases). Germline loops: CDR1 MNHEY, CDR2 SMNVEV (reference sequence). The CDR3 contains 15 residues. Trimming removed 4 bases from V and 4 bases from J, with 13 bases in between. The CDR3 sequence is CASSSYREDNEKLFF. For the CDR3, the DNA is TGTGCCAGCAGTTCCTACAGGGAGGATAATGAAAAACTGTTTTTT.

This clonotype was seen more than once but under ten times. J is TRBJ2-2 and V is TRBV7-8, with D perhaps TRBD2 (5 bases). There are 19 residues in the CDR3. Germline CDR1 is SGHVS and CDR2 is FQNEAQ. Trimming shortened V by 5 bases and J by 3 bases, and 25 bases separated the two germline ends. The chain's CDR3 is CASSPRATMLRVYTGELFF. DNA of the CDR3: TGTGCCAGCAGCCCAAGGGCTACTATGCTGCGGGTTTACACCGGGGAGCTGTTTTTT.

This clonotype has ten or more counts. CDR3 amino acids: CASSPGTGTYF. CDR3 coding DNA: TGTGCCAGCAGCCCCGGGACAGGGACGTACTTC. The chain combines TRBV7-2 with TRBJ2-4; 9 bases are shared with TRBD1. The CDR3 has 11 amino acids. In germline, CDR1 is SGHTA, CDR2 FQGNSA. V lost 5 bases to trimming and J lost 15 bases; unmatched junction nucleotides: 5.

The V call is TRBV20-1, the J call TRBJ2-7; 7 bases agree with TRBD1. This CDR3 has 11 residues. Germline loops: CDR1 DFQATT, CDR2 SNEGSKA (reference sequence). V shed 6 bases and J 3 bases; nucleotides not matched to a gene: 2. CDR3 coding DNA: TGCAGTGCCGGGACAGTCTACGAGCAGTACGTC. Its translation: CSAGTVYEQYV.

This clonotype turned up a few times. The V gene is TRBV28, the J gene TRBJ2-3; TRBD2 is a possible D gene (6 bases). Germline assignment: CDR1 MDHEN and CDR2 SYDVKM. With 4 bases removed from V and 0 bases from J, the gap between germline ends came to 11 bases. The CDR3 runs to 15 residues. CDR3 bases: TGTGCCAGCAGTTGGTGGGGGACTAGCACAGATACGCAGTATTTT. Protein sequence: CASSWWGTSTDTQYF.

The V and J genes are TRBV20-1 and TRBJ2-7, with D possibly matching TRBD1 (6 bases). This CDR3 has 11 residues. V was clipped by 6 bases and J by 6 bases, with 12 bases between them. Per the germline V gene, CDR1 is DFQATT and CDR2 is SNEGSKA (reference sequence). CDR3 in amino acids: CSAKQGGEQYF. In DNA form, the CDR3 reads TGCAGTGCGAAACAGGGTGGCGAGCAGTACTTC.

This clonotype was seen many times. The V gene is TRBV7-2, the J gene TRBJ2-5; D gene ambiguous. V lost 0 bases to trimming and J lost 1 base, with 3 bases between them. The CDR3 is 13 amino acids. Germline values: CDR1 SGHTA, CDR2 FQGNSA. The CDR3 DNA sequence: TGTGCCAGCAGCTTAGCCCTCCAAGAGACCCAGTACTTC. Translated, it gives CASSLALQETQYF.

The chain links TRBV4-1 to TRBJ2-7, with 7 bases fitting TRBD2. After removal of 8 bases from V and 5 bases from J, the junction contained 18 bases not matched to a gene. CDR3 length: 16 amino acids. Per the germline V gene, CDR1 is MGHRA and CDR2 is YSYEKL. CDR3 region: CASQTTATSCADEQYV. In DNA, the CDR3 is TGCGCCAGCCAAACTACAGCGACTAGCTGCGCTGACGAGCAGTACGTC.

This chain uses TRBV12-3 or TRBV12-4 with TRBJ2-2; tentatively, D is TRBD2 (5 bases). CDR3 length equals 15 residues. V lost 6 bases, J lost 4 bases, and 15 bases lay in between. CDR3 sequence reads: CASSRTGLGTGELFF. CDR3 coding DNA: TGTGCCAGCAGCCGTACGGGGTTAGGCACCGGGGAGCTGTTTTTT.

This clonotype was detected only a few times. This sequence joins TRBV28 and TRBJ2-1, with unresolved D. V lost 5 bases, J lost 4 bases, and 6 bases lay in between. The CDR3 contains 12 residues. Germline V gives CDR1 MDHEN, CDR2 SYDVKM. The CDR3 DNA follows: TGTGCCAGCAGTAATCAGTACAATGAGCAGTTCTTC. Translated, it gives CASSNQYNEQFF.